These 30 T cell receptor beta chains came from one sample sequenced in a study of preoperative IRX-2 immunotherapy in early breast cancer. The method was immunoSEQ multiplex PCR; TCRdb's version includes in-frame clones alone and lacks a portion of them. This table has more than 50,000 clones, approximately 94% appearing once. Indicated treatment: preoperative locoregional IRX-2 cytokine immunotherapy. The biological material was taken from a patient treated with IRX-2 immunotherapy. The receptor source for this set is a human donor with breast cancer.

This chain joins TRBV9 and TRBJ2-2, with 7 bases that match TRBD1. Germline values: CDR1 SGDLS, CDR2 YYNGEE. V shed 1 base, J shed 7 bases, and the junction held 4 bases outside the gene matches. This CDR3 region has 14 residues. The CDR3 sequence is CASSVNTGDGELFF. The DNA for the CDR3 is TGTGCCAGCAGCGTAAATACAGGGGACGGGGAGCTGTTTTTT.

The gene calls are TRBV30 and TRBJ1-1; D might be TRBD1 (5 bases). The germline V gene encodes CDR1 GTSNPN and CDR2 SVGIG (reference sequence). Trimming removed 0 bases at V and 4 bases at J, with 9 bases between. This CDR3 region has 13 residues. CDR3: CAWSVGGFTEAFF. CDR3 DNA: TGTGCCTGGAGTGTTGGGGGTTTCACTGAAGCTTTCTTT.

The chain uses TRBV7-9 and TRBJ1-1; D possibly corresponds to TRBD1 (5 bases). CDR3 size: 15 residues. Germline CDR1 SEHNR, CDR2 FQNEAQ (reference sequence). Deletions cut 1 base from V and 6 bases from J, with 15 bases between. This CDR3 reads CASSLGLLTGAEAFF. The DNA for the CDR3 is TGTGCCAGCAGCTTAGGCCTACTCACAGGCGCTGAAGCTTTCTTT.

The V gene is TRBV5-1, the J gene TRBJ1-1; TRBD1 might be the D (6 bases). The V gene's germline CDR1 is SGHRS and CDR2 YFSETQ. V was clipped by 1 base and J by 1 base, with 11 bases between them. CDR3 length: 15 residues. CDR3 in DNA: TGCGCCAGCAGCTTGACCGGGACAACGAACACTGAAGCTTTCTTT. It yields the protein CASSLTGTTNTEAFF.

This clone was seen only once. The chain carries TRBV5-6 and TRBJ1-3, with TRBD1 as a possible D gene (5 bases). Per germline, CDR1 SGHDT and CDR2 YYEEEE. The CDR3 totals 19 residues. With 6 bases removed from V and 0 bases from J, the gap between germline ends came to 25 bases. Here the CDR3 reads CASNGNRGVGKNSGNTIYF. In DNA form, the CDR3 reads TGTGCCAGCAATGGAAACCGGGGGGTAGGTAAAAACTCTGGAAACACCATATATTTT.

The chain uses TRBV28 and TRBJ2-7, with D perhaps assigned TRBD1 or TRBD2 (5 bases each). The CDR3 consists of 14 residues. Between the trimmed V and J ends, which lost 7 bases and 3 bases, there was a span of 16 bases. The germline V gene has CDR1 MDHEN and CDR2 SYDVKM. CDR3 DNA: TGTGCCAGCACCCTCGGACGGGGCGGCTACGAGCAGTACTTC. This codes for CASTLGRGGYEQYF.

V is TRBV5-8 and J is TRBJ2-5; tentative D call: TRBD1 (6 bases). The V and J ends lost 1 base and 5 bases respectively, with 12 bases between them. Germline CDR1 SGHTS, CDR2 YDEGEE. The CDR3 sequence is 14 residues long. DNA for the CDR3: TGTGCCAGCAGCTTGTTACACAGGGAGGAGACCCAGTACTTC. Residues: CASSLLHREETQYF. The full variable domain, completed using reference TRBV5-8 and TRBJ2-5, is EAGVTQSPTHLIKTRGQQATLRCSPISGHTSVYWYQQALGLGLQFLLWYDEGEERNRGNFPPRFSGRQFPNYSSELNVNALELEDSALYLCASSLLHREETQYFGPGTRLLVL.

This chain connects TRBV7-9 to TRBJ1-5; 10 bases match TRBD1. V shed 1 base, J shed 6 bases, and the junction held 3 bases outside the gene matches. CDR1 and CDR2 from the germline V gene are SEHNR and FQNEAQ (reference sequence). The CDR3 totals 15 residues. Here the CDR3 reads CASSLGTGGGQPQHF. In nucleotides, the CDR3 is TGTGCCAGCAGCTTAGGGACAGGGGGTGGTCAGCCCCAGCATTTT. The complete variable domain, with remaining parts taken from reference TRBV7-9 and TRBJ1-5, reads DTGVSQNPRHKITKRGQNVTFRCDPISEHNRLYWYRQTLGQGPEFLTYFQNEAQLEKSRLLSDRFSAERPKGSFSTLEIQRTEQGDSAMYLCASSLGTGGGQPQHFGDGTRLSIL.

The V and J genes are TRBV7-6 and TRBJ2-7; no clear D. V was pared by 5 bases and J by 5 bases, with 16 bases between. Germline-derived CDR1 and CDR2 are SGHVS and FNYEAQ. The CDR3 runs to 14 residues. The CDR3 nucleotides are TGTGCCAGCAGCAGGACGACGGGTTTTAACGAGCAGTACTTC. The encoded protein is CASSRTTGFNEQYF.

The chain uses TRBV5-6 and TRBJ1-5, with 12 bases identical to TRBD1. Germline CDR1 SGHDT, CDR2 YYEEEE. The CDR3 has 16 amino acids. Trimming cost V 3 bases and J 7 bases; bases outside gene matches: 8. The CDR3 DNA sequence: TGTGCCAGCAGCTCTCGGGACAGGGGGCTTGGGCAGCCCCAGCATTTT. Encoded protein: CASSSRDRGLGQPQHF.

The chain recombines TRBV4-1 with TRBJ2-7; a weak D match, TRBD1 (6 bases). CDR3 length: 13 amino acids. Germline values: CDR1 MGHRA, CDR2 YSYEKL. The V gene lost 3 bases and the J gene lost 5 bases, with 11 bases spanning the gap. CDR3 bases: TGCGCCAGCAGCCACGCACAGGGCGACGAGCAGTACTTC. It yields the protein CASSHAQGDEQYF.

V is TRBV28 and J is TRBJ1-1, with a possible D match to TRBD1 (5 bases). The CDR3 runs to 13 residues. V was trimmed by 5 bases and J by 6 bases, leaving 13 bases between them. Germline V lookup: CDR1 MDHEN, CDR2 SYDVKM. The CDR3 DNA sequence: TGTGCCAGCAGTCGTGTAGGGGCTGCTGAAGCTTTCTTT. This encodes CASSRVGAAEAFF.

The chain links TRBV5-5 to TRBJ2-7; D is unclear. This CDR3 spans 13 amino acids. The germline CDR1 and CDR2 sequences are SGHKS and YYEKEE (reference sequence). With 0 bases removed from V and 3 bases from J, the gap between germline ends came to 7 bases. CDR3 nucleotide sequence: TGTGCCAGCAGCTTGGACCACCTCTACGAGCAGTACTTC. Translated: CASSLDHLYEQYF.

This clone was detected once. This chain joins TRBV7-8 and TRBJ2-7; maybe TRBD2 (6 bases). From germline, CDR1 is SGHVS and CDR2 FQNEAQ. CDR3 length: 16 amino acids. V lost 5 bases and J lost 0, with 17 bases in between. This chain's CDR3 is CASSRPGTSPSYEQYF. In DNA, the CDR3 is TGTGCCAGCAGCCGGCCCGGGACTTCCCCCTCCTACGAGCAGTACTTC.

This clone was counted once. The rearrangement links TRBV4-3 to TRBJ2-1, with TRBD2 identical over 10 bases. Germline-derived CDR1 and CDR2 are LGHNA and YSLEER. CDR3 length equals 15 residues. The trim removed 4 bases at V and 9 bases at J, leaving 9 bases unmatched. CDR3 loop: CASSPHSGGKPEQFF. DNA of the CDR3: TGCGCCAGCAGCCCACATAGCGGGGGGAAGCCTGAGCAGTTCTTC.

The V and J genes are TRBV11-2 and TRBJ2-1, with 8 bases lining up with TRBD2. Germline V gene lookup returns CDR1 SGHAT and CDR2 FQNNGV. V was clipped by 7 bases and J by 7 bases; unmatched bases: 12. The CDR3 has 15 amino acids. The CDR3 DNA reads as TGTGCCAGCACCGCTCAGCGGGAGAAAAGGAATGAGCAGTTCTTC. Its protein is CASTAQREKRNEQFF.

This clone was counted once. This chain connects TRBV19 to TRBJ1-6; 7 bases agree with TRBD1. V lost 8 bases and J lost 9; bases outside the gene matches: 16. Germline assignment: CDR1 LNHDA and CDR2 SQIVND (reference sequence). The CDR3 loop spans 16 amino acids. CDR3 amino acids: CASGLVGGTDFSPLHF. The DNA of the CDR3 is TGTGCCAGTGGTCTGGTGGGAGGGACAGACTTTTCACCCCTCCACTTT.

J is TRBJ1-4 and V is TRBV7-9; D remains ambiguous. The CDR3 is 13 residues long. CDR1 and CDR2 (germline): SEHNR, FQNEAQ (reference sequence). Trimming took 5 bases from V and 0 from J, leaving 4 bases between them. The CDR3 DNA reads as TGTGCCAGCAGCGGAGCAACTAATGAAAAACTGTTTTTT. It translates to CASSGATNEKLFF. The complete variable domain, with remaining parts taken from reference TRBV7-9 and TRBJ1-4, reads DTGVSQNPRHKITKRGQNVTFRCDPISEHNRLYWYRQTLGQGPEFLTYFQNEAQLEKSRLLSDRFSAERPKGSFSTLEIQRTEQGDSAMYLCASSGATNEKLFFGSGTQLSVL.

This clone has just one count. The chain joins TRBV11-2 to TRBJ2-7, with no clear D. This CDR3 is 15 amino acids long. Trimming took off 5 bases at V and 2 bases at J, with 16 bases between the two ends. Germline V lookup: CDR1 SGHAT, CDR2 FQNNGV. The CDR3 loop reads CASSPDPSLAYEQYF. CDR3 bases: TGTGCCAGCAGCCCGGATCCGAGTTTGGCCTACGAGCAGTACTTC.

The J gene is TRBJ2-5, the V gene TRBV2; D is unresolved. The CDR3 runs 15 residues. Germline CDR1 SNHLY, CDR2 FYNNEI. Trimming took 3 bases from V and 2 from J, leaving 13 bases between them. The CDR3 coding sequence is TGTGCCAGCAGTGATTGGGTCCACTCTCAAGAGACCCAGTACTTC. This sequence encodes CASSDWVHSQETQYF. Variable domain in full (rest from reference TRBV2 and TRBJ2-5): EPEVTQTPSHQVTQMGQEVILRCVPISNHLYFYWYRQILGQKVEFLVSFYNNEISEKSEIFDDQFSVERPDGSNFTLKIRSTKLEDSAMYFCASSDWVHSQETQYFGPGTRLLVL.

The gene calls are TRBV30 and TRBJ2-2; 8 nucleotides line up with TRBD2. After removal of 2 bases from V and 5 bases from J, the junction contained 7 bases not matched to a gene. Germline-derived CDR1 and CDR2 are GTSNPN and SVGIG (reference sequence). CDR3 length: 15 residues. This CDR3 reads CAWSFGLAGTGELFF. In DNA form, the CDR3 reads TGTGCCTGGAGTTTTGGTCTAGCGGGTACCGGGGAGCTGTTTTTT.

The chain joins TRBV10-3 to TRBJ2-1; unclear D gene. This CDR3 has 11 residues. CDR1 ENHRY and CDR2 SYGVKD come from the germline V gene. V dropped 3 bases and J dropped 5 bases, with 2 bases sitting between them. CDR3 amino acids: CAISENNEQFF. In nucleotides, the CDR3 is TGTGCCATCAGTGAAAACAATGAGCAGTTCTTC.

This clone was observed once. The rearrangement links TRBV13 to TRBJ2-1; 9 nucleotides align to TRBD2. V shed 4 bases, J shed 9 bases, and the junction held 1 base outside the gene matches. The CDR3 covers 12 residues. CDR1 is PRHDT and CDR2 is FYEKMQ in the germline V gene (reference sequence). The CDR3 nucleotides are TGTGCCAGCAGCTCTAGCGGGATTGAGCAGTTCTTC. Protein product: CASSSSGIEQFF. The whole variable domain, remainder taken from reference TRBV13 and TRBJ2-1, is AAGVIQSPRHLIKEKRETATLKCYPIPRHDTVYWYQQGPGQDPQFLISFYEKMQSDKGSIPDRFSAQQFSDYHSELNMSSLELGDSALYFCASSSSGIEQFFGPGTRLTVL.

V and J are TRBV18 and TRBJ1-5; D unclear. The CDR3 runs 14 residues. Per the germline V gene, CDR1 is KGHSH and CDR2 is LQKENI. The V and J ends lost 1 base and 4 bases respectively, with 8 bases between them. CDR3 sequence (DNA): TGTGCCAGCTCACCACTTCCCAAAAATCAGCCCCAGCATTTT. Protein product: CASSPLPKNQPQHF. Variable domain in full (rest from reference TRBV18 and TRBJ1-5): NAGVMQNPRHLVRRRGQEARLRCSPMKGHSHVYWYRQLPEEGLKFMVYLQKENIIDESGMPKERFSAEFPKEGPSILRIQQVVRGDSAAYFCASSPLPKNQPQHFGDGTRLSIL.

The chain is built from TRBV28 and TRBJ1-1; a weak D match, TRBD1 (5 bases). The CDR3 length is 12 residues. The ends were cut back, 4 bases at V and 10 bases at J, with 13 bases in the middle. In germline, CDR1 is MDHEN, CDR2 SYDVKM. Here the CDR3 reads CASSSDRMRAFF. CDR3 DNA: TGTGCCAGCAGTTCCGACAGAATGAGAGCTTTCTTT.

The chain is built from TRBV4-1 and TRBJ1-2, with D hard to call. The CDR3 runs to 19 residues. Germline CDR1 is MGHRA and CDR2 is YSYEKL. V dropped 1 base and J dropped 5 bases, with 26 bases sitting between them. The CDR3 spells CASSQGGEPFRIPPYGYTF. In DNA, the CDR3 is TGCGCCAGCAGCCAAGGCGGGGAACCCTTTCGAATTCCCCCTTATGGCTACACCTTC.

This chain connects TRBV28 to TRBJ2-7; D is uncertain. The CDR3 runs 17 residues. V gave up 1 base and J gave up 4 bases, with 20 bases separating them. The germline gives CDR1 MDHEN, CDR2 SYDVKM. The DNA of the CDR3 is TGTGCCAGCAGTTTATATGCCCAGATGGTGGGTGGATACGAGCAGTACTTC. Its translation: CASSLYAQMVGGYEQYF.

The gene calls are TRBV6-5 and TRBJ1-3; D is undetermined. The germline V gene has CDR1 MNHEY and CDR2 SVGAGI. Deletions cut 0 bases from V and 2 bases from J, with 8 bases between. The CDR3 is 15 amino acids. The DNA for the CDR3 is TGTGCCAGCAGTTACTCCCGGGAACCTGGAAACACCATATATTTT. It is translated as CASSYSREPGNTIYF.

The chain has TRBV28 and TRBJ2-1; 7 bases are a match to TRBD2. J lost 9 bases, V lost 5 bases, and 25 bases had no gene match. This CDR3 has 19 residues. From germline, CDR1 is MDHEN and CDR2 SYDVKM. The CDR3 is CASSPLTLSQPPPGGEQFF. The CDR3, as DNA: TGTGCCAGCAGTCCCCTGACTTTGAGCCAGCCTCCTCCGGGGGGTGAGCAGTTCTTC.

This clone was seen just once. The V call is TRBV27, the J call TRBJ1-2; the D gene is possibly TRBD1 (6 bases). The CDR3 extends over 15 amino acids. Looked up from germline, CDR1 is MNHEY and CDR2 is SMNVEV (reference sequence). Trimming removed 5 bases from V and 0 bases from J, with 13 bases in between. CDR3 protein: CASSLLGATNYGYTF. The DNA for the CDR3 is TGTGCCAGCAGTCTCTTGGGGGCGACTAACTATGGCTACACCTTC.